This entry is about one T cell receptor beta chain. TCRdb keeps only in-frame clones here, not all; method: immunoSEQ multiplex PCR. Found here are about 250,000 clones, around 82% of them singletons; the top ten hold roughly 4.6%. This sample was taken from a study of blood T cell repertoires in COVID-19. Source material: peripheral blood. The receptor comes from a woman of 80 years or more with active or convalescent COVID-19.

CDR3 sequence (DNA): TGTGCCAGCAGTCGCAGCGGGACATACAGAGAGACCCAGTACTTC. Translation: CASSRSGTYRETQYF. The J gene is TRBJ2-5, the V gene TRBV11-2, with D perhaps TRBD2 (7 bases). The CDR3 runs to 15 residues. V was shortened by 6 bases and J by 4 bases, with 18 bases between the two germline ends. Germline CDR1 is SGHAT and CDR2 is FQNNGV. The full variable domain, its missing parts supplied by reference TRBV11-2 and TRBJ2-5, is EAGVAQSPRYKIIEKRQSVAFWCNPISGHATLYWYQQILGQGPKLLIQFQNNGVVDDSQLPKDRFSAERLKGVDSTLKIQPAKLEDSAVYLCASSRSGTYRETQYFGPGTRLLVL.